The rows below give T cell receptor beta chains drawn from one sample of a study of radiotherapy plus CTLA-4 blockade in lung cancer. Method: immunoSEQ multiplex PCR; TCRdb's copy keeps in-frame clones and lacks some. The sample yields roughly 80,000 clones, about four fifths seen once. The sample in question was peripheral blood, obtained from a patient treated with radiotherapy plus ipilimumab. The source of these receptors is a human donor with non-small cell lung cancer who had a partial response to radiotherapy plus ipilimumab. Some clones in this sample may be carry-over from other donors' samples. Both conserved end residues are part of each CDR3. The D gene is left open where the match is weak. Rows give clone size only sometimes, using once, few, many, or a class for an expanded clone.

J: TRBJ2-7
D: TRBD2
length: 12
size: .
V: TRBV5-6
DNA: TGTGCCAGCAGCCTCCTTAGCGGGGTGCGGTACTTC
CDR3: CASSLLSGVRYF

J: TRBJ2-3
D: .
length: 13
size: .
V: TRBV7-2
DNA: TGTGCCAGCAGCTTATCCTGGGGCGATACGCAGTATTTT
CDR3: CASSLSWGDTQYF

J: TRBJ2-3
D: TRBD2
length: 17
size: .
V: TRBV9
DNA: TGTGCCAGCAGCCCGCGACTAGCGGGAGTTGAAGCAGATACGCAGTATTTT
CDR3: CASSPRLAGVEADTQYF

J: TRBJ2-2
D: TRBD2
length: 14
size: .
V: TRBV29-1
DNA: TGCAGCGTTGTCGGGGGGGTTAGGACCGGGGAGCTGTTTTTT
CDR3: CSVVGGVRTGELFF

J: TRBJ1-6
D: .
length: 13
size: .
V: TRBV10-3
DNA: TGTGCCATCAGGCAGGGGTTCAACTCACCCCTCCACTTT
CDR3: CAIRQGFNSPLHF

J: TRBJ1-2
D: TRBD1
length: 14
size: .
V: TRBV7-9
DNA: TGTGCCAGCAGCTTTCCTACAGGGGAGAGGGGCTACACCTTC
CDR3: CASSFPTGERGYTF

J: TRBJ2-4
D: .
length: 13
size: .
V: TRBV5-1
DNA: TGCGCCAGCAGTTTAGACAGCATCAGCATTCAGTACTTC
CDR3: CASSLDSISIQYF

J: TRBJ2-5
D: TRBD2
length: 16
size: .
V: TRBV28
DNA: TGTGCCAGCAGCTCCCGGCTAGCGGGAAAAGTAGGGACCCAGTACTTC
CDR3: CASSSRLAGKVGTQYF

J: TRBJ2-3
D: .
length: 16
size: once
V: TRBV5-4
DNA: TGTGCCAGCAGGTTCGACATTCAGGGTCGGACAGATACGCAGTATTTT
CDR3: CASRFDIQGRTDTQYF

J: TRBJ2-5
D: TRBD2
length: 16
size: few
V: TRBV18
DNA: TGTGCCAGCTCACTAACTAGCGGGGGGTACCAAGAGACCCAGTACTTC
CDR3: CASSLTSGGYQETQYF

J: TRBJ1-2
D: .
length: 13
size: .
V: TRBV2
DNA: TGTGCCAGCAGTGACGCGCCTATCTATGGCTACACCTTC
CDR3: CASSDAPIYGYTF

J: TRBJ2-5
D: .
length: 14
size: .
V: TRBV7-2
DNA: TGTGCCAGCAGTTCCCTGGGGGGACAAGAGACCCAGTACTTC
CDR3: CASSSLGGQETQYF

J: TRBJ2-3
D: TRBD2
length: 15
size: .
V: TRBV29-1
DNA: TGCAGCGTTGAAGAGACCGGGACTAGGTGGGATACGCAGTATTTT
CDR3: CSVEETGTRWDTQYF

J: TRBJ1-5
D: .
length: 13
size: .
V: TRBV28
DNA: TGTGCCAGCAGTCTTCCCGCCCCTCTACCCCAGCATTTT
CDR3: CASSLPAPLPQHF

J: TRBJ2-7
D: .
length: 14
size: .
V: TRBV7-9
DNA: TGTGCCAGCACCCCAGGGGAAAGTTTTTACGAGCAGTACTTC
CDR3: CASTPGESFYEQYF

J: TRBJ2-7
D: TRBD2
length: 15
size: .
V: TRBV18
DNA: TGTGCCAGCTCACCTATAGCGGGAGCGGTGGACGAGCAGTACTTC
CDR3: CASSPIAGAVDEQYF

J: TRBJ2-5
D: TRBD1
length: 16
size: .
V: TRBV18
DNA: TGTGCCAGCTCACGCGAGGGACAGGGGGCGCGAGAGACCCAGTACTTC
CDR3: CASSREGQGARETQYF

J: TRBJ1-5
D: .
length: 16
size: .
V: TRBV4-3
DNA: TGCGCCAGCAGCCAAGACTTAGACACAAGCAATCAGCCCCAGCATTTT
CDR3: CASSQDLDTSNQPQHF

J: TRBJ2-1
D: TRBD2
length: 17
size: once
V: TRBV4-2
DNA: TGTGCCAGCAGCCAGGGACTAGCGGGGGGTTCCTACAATGAGCAGTTCTTC
CDR3: CASSQGLAGGSYNEQFF

J: TRBJ2-5
D: .
length: 16
size: .
V: TRBV7-2
DNA: TGTGCCAGCAGCTTAGCGCTAGGACACCAGCAAGAGACCCAGTACTTC
CDR3: CASSLALGHQQETQYF

J: TRBJ2-3
D: .
length: 15
size: .
V: TRBV27
DNA: TGTGCCAGCATCCCACCTAGGGGGGGAGACGATACGCAGTATTTT
CDR3: CASIPPRGGDDTQYF

J: TRBJ2-3
D: TRBD2
length: 17
size: .
V: TRBV5-4
DNA: TGTGCCAGCTCCGGGGGTAGCGGGCGACGCCGCACAGATACGCAGTATTTT
CDR3: CASSGGSGRRRTDTQYF

J: TRBJ2-5
D: TRBD2
length: 15
size: .
V: TRBV5-1
DNA: TGCGCCAGCAGCCCCCAGACTAGCGGGAGGGAGACCCAGTACTTC
CDR3: CASSPQTSGRETQYF

J: TRBJ1-1
D: TRBD1
length: 17
size: .
V: TRBV28
DNA: TGTGCCAGCAGTTTCCGAGGACAGGGGTCGATGAACACTGAAGCTTTCTTT
CDR3: CASSFRGQGSMNTEAFF

J: TRBJ1-5
D: .
length: 14
size: .
V: TRBV10-3
DNA: TGTGCCATCAGTCCACAGGAGAACAATCAGCCCCAGCATTTT
CDR3: CAISPQENNQPQHF

J: TRBJ1-5
D: .
length: 14
size: .
V: TRBV15
DNA: TGTGCCACCAGCAGAGCAGGTGGCAATCAGCCCCAGCATTTT
CDR3: CATSRAGGNQPQHF

J: TRBJ2-1
D: .
length: 15
size: .
V: TRBV13
DNA: TGTGCCAGCAGCCCCGCCGGGACATCGTACAATGAGCAGTTCTTC
CDR3: CASSPAGTSYNEQFF

J: TRBJ1-5
D: .
length: 14
size: few
V: TRBV5-8
DNA: TGTGCCAGCAGCTTTGACAGAAGAAATCAGCCCCAGCATTTT
CDR3: CASSFDRRNQPQHF

J: TRBJ1-6
D: .
length: 13
size: .
V: TRBV19
DNA: TGTGCCAGTAGTAACAGGAGAAATTCACCCCTCCACTTT
CDR3: CASSNRRNSPLHF

J: TRBJ2-3
D: TRBD2
length: 16
size: .
V: TRBV28
DNA: TGTGCCAGCAGTTTGGCTGGCGGGAGGGCCAGCGATACGCAGTATTTT
CDR3: CASSLAGGRASDTQYF

J: TRBJ2-7
D: TRBD2
length: 14
size: once
V: TRBV5-1
DNA: TGCGCCAGCAGCTTCACGGGGGGGCCCTACGAGCAGTACTTC
CDR3: CASSFTGGPYEQYF

J: TRBJ1-4
D: .
length: 14
size: .
V: TRBV7-9
DNA: TGTGCCAGCAGCTTGGGGGGGGCAGGCGAAAAACTGTTTTTT
CDR3: CASSLGGAGEKLFF